The TCR beta chain under discussion was sequenced for a study of cytomegalovirus exposure and HLA in healthy donors. PCR primers comprised 60 Vbeta and 13 Jbeta primers. Per the original methods: The count from a later analysis was some 76 million unique TCR beta chains, 9.5 million to 11 million of them shared. Profiled with immunoSEQ multiplex PCR; TCRdb holds only in-frame clones, not every one. V, J and clone size were drawn from that table, and D and trimming were deduced from the DNA. The sample gives some 130,000 clones, over 70% of which show up once; around 2.7% is in the top ten. V lost 5 bases, J lost 2 bases, and 16 bases lay in between. CDR1 SGHRS and CDR2 YFSETQ come from the germline V gene. This CDR3 contains 15 residues.

The TCR comes from a woman aged 60 to 75 in good health and CMV-seropositive. J is TRBJ1-1 and V is TRBV5-1; D ambiguous. Source material: PBMCs. The CDR3 loop is CASRVGERINTEAFF. In DNA, the CDR3 is TGCGCCAGCAGGGTGGGAGAACGGATTAACACTGAAGCTTTCTTT. Drawing the rest from reference TRBV5-1 and TRBJ1-1, the complete variable domain is KAGVTQTPRYLIKTRGQQVTLSCSPISGHRSVSWYQQTPGQGLQFLFEYFSETQRNKGNFPGRFSGRQFSNSRSEMNVSTLELGDSALYLCASRVGERINTEAFFGQGTRLTVV.